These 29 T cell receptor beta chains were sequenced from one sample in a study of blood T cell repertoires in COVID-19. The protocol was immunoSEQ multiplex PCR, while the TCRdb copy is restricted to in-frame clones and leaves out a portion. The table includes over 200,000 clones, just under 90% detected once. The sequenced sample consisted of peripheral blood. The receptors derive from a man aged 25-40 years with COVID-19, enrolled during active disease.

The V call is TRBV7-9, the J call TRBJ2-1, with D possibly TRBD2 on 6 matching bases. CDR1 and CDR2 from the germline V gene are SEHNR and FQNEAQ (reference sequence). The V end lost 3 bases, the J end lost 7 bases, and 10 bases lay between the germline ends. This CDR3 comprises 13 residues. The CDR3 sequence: CASSFWDLNEQFF. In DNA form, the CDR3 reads TGTGCCAGCAGCTTCTGGGACTTAAATGAGCAGTTCTTC.

The CDR3 sequence: CASSESGNTIYF. The CDR3 bases are TGTGCCAGTTCGGAGTCTGGAAACACCATATATTTT. The V gene is TRBV11-2, the J gene TRBJ1-3; no definite D call. The V and J ends lost 9 bases and 1 base respectively, with 7 bases between them. CDR1 and CDR2 from the germline V gene are SGHAT and FQNNGV. This CDR3 region has 12 residues.

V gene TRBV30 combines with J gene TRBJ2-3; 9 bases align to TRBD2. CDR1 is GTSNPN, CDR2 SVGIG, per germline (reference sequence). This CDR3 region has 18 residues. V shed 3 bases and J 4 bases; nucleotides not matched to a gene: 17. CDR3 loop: CAWSAPSGAPSRADTQYF. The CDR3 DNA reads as TGTGCCTGGAGCGCCCCTAGCGGGGCCCCTAGCAGGGCAGATACGCAGTATTTT.

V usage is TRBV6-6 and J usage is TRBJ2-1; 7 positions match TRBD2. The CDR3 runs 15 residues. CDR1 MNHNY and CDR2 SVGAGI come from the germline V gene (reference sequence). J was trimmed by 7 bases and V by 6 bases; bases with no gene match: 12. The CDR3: CASSTARTRTNEQFF. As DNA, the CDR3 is TGTGCCAGCAGCACCGCACGGACTAGGACTAATGAGCAGTTCTTC.

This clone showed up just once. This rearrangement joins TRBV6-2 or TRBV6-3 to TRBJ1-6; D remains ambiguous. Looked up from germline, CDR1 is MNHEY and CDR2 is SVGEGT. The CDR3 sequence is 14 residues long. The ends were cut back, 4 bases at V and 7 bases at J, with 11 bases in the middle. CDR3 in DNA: TGTGCCAGCAGTTTCTACAGTACGAATTCACCCCTCCACTTT. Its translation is CASSFYSTNSPLHF.

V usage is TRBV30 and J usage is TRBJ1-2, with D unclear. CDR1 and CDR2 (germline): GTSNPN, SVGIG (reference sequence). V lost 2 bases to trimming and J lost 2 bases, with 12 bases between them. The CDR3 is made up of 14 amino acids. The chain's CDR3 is CAWSNQAANYGYTF. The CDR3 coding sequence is TGTGCCTGGAGTAATCAGGCCGCCAACTATGGCTACACCTTC.

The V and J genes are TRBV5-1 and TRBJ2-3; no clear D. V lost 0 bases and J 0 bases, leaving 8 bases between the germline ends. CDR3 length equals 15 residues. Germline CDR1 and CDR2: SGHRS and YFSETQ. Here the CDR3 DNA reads TGCGCCAGCAGCTTGGATCCCCAAAGCACAGATACGCAGTATTTT. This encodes CASSLDPQSTDTQYF.

CDR3 amino acids: CASSTELDKLLSQYEQYF. CDR3 coding DNA: TGTGCCAGCAGCACAGAGCTCGACAAACTCCTCTCCCAATACGAGCAGTACTTC. The rearrangement links TRBV21-1 to TRBJ2-7; the table's D gene call, TRBD1, was not cross checked with the DNA. TRBV21-1 is given as a pseudogene. There are 18 residues in the CDR3.

The CDR3 sequence is CASSSGLRQGDWGNQPQHF. The CDR3 region has the DNA TGTGCCAGCAGTTCGGGGTTGAGACAGGGAGATTGGGGCAATCAGCCCCAGCATTTT. The chain links TRBV28 to TRBJ1-5; 7 nucleotides agree with TRBD1. Germline V gene sequence: CDR1 MDHEN, CDR2 SYDVKM. J gave up 2 bases and V 4 bases, and 17 bases lay outside the gene matches. CDR3 length equals 19 residues.

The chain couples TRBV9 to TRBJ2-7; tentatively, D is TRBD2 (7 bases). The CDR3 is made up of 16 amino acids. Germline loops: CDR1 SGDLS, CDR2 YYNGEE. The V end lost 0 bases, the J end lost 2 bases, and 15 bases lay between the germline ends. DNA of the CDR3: TGTGCCAGCAGCGTAGCTGGGGGGGGACACCCCTACGAGCAGTACTTC. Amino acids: CASSVAGGGHPYEQYF.

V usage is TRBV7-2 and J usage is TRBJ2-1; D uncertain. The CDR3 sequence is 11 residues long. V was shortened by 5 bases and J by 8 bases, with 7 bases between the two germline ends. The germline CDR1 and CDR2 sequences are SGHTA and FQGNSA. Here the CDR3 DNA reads TGTGCCAGCAGCCAGCGCGATGAGCAGTTCTTC. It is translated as CASSQRDEQFF. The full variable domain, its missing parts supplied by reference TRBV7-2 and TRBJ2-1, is GAGVSQSPSNKVTEKGKDVELRCDPISGHTALYWYRQSLGQGLEFLIYFQGNSAPDKSGLPSDRFSAERTGGSVSTLTIQRTQQEDSAVYLCASSQRDEQFFGPGTRLTVL.

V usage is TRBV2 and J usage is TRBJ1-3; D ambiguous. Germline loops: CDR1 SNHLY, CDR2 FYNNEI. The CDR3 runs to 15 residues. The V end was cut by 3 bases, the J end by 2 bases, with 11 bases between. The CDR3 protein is CASSDSVFAGNTIYF. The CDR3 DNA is TGTGCCAGCAGTGATTCGGTTTTTGCTGGAAACACCATATATTTT.

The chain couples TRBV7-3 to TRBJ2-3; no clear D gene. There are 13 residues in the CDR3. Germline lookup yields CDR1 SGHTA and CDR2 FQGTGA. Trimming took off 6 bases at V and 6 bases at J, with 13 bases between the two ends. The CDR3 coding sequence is TGTGCCAGCAGTCCAAGCTCCTCTGATACGCAGTATTTT. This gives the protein CASSPSSSDTQYF.

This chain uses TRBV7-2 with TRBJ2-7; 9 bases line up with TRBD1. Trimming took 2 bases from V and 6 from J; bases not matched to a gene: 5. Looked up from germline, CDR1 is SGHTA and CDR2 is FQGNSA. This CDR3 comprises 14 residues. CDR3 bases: TGTGCCAGCAGCTTATACCCGACAGGGGGCGAGCAGTACTTC. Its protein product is CASSLYPTGGEQYF.

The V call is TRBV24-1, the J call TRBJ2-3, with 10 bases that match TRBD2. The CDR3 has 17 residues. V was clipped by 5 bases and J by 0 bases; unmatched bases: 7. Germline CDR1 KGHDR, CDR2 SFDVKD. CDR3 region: CATSGASGGPSTDTQYF. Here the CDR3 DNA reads TGTGCCACCAGTGGTGCTAGCGGGGGCCCCAGCACAGATACGCAGTATTTT.

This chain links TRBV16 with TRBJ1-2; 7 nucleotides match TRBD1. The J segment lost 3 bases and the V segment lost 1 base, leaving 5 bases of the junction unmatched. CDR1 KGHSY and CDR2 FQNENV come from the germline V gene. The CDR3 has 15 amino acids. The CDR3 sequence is CASSQFTGTDYGYTF. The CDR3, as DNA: TGTGCCAGCAGCCAATTCACCGGGACAGACTATGGCTACACCTTC.

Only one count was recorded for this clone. CDR3: CASSFRVPYEQYF. Here the CDR3 DNA reads TGTGCCAGCAGCTTCCGGGTTCCCTACGAGCAGTACTTC. The chain has TRBV11-2 and TRBJ2-7; no firm D call. The V end lost 3 bases, the J end lost 2 bases, and 8 bases lay between the germline ends. Looked up from germline, CDR1 is SGHAT and CDR2 is FQNNGV. The CDR3 loop spans 13 amino acids.

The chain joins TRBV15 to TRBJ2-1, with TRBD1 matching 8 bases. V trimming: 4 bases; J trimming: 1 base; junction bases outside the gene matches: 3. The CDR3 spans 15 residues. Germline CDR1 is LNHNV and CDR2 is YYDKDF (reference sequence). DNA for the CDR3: TGTGCCACCAGCAAAACAGGGGGATCCTACAATGAGCAGTTCTTC. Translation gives CATSKTGGSYNEQFF.

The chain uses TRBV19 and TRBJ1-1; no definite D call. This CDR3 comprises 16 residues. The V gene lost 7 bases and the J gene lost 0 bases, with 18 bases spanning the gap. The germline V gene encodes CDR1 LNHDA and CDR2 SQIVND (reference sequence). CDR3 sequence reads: CASTSRGVTMNTEAFF. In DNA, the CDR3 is TGTGCCAGTACTAGTCGCGGGGTTACAATGAACACTGAAGCTTTCTTT.

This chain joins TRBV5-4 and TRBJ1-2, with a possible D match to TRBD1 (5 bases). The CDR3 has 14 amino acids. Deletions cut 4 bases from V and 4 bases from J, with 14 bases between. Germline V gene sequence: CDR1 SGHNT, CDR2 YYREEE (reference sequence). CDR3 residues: CASSESRASYGYTF. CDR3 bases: TGTGCCAGCAGCGAGAGCAGGGCTTCCTATGGCTACACCTTC.

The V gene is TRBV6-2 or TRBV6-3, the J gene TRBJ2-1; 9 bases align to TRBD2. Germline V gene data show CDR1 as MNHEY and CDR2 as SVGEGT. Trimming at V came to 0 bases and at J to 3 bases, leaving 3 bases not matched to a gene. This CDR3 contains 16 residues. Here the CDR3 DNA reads TGTGCCAGCAGTTACTCGCCGACTAGCGGCTACAATGAGCAGTTCTTC. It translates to CASSYSPTSGYNEQFF.

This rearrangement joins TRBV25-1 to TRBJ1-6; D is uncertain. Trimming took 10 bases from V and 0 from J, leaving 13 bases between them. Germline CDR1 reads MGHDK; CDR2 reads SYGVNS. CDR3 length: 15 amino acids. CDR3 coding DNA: TGTGCCACCCCTTTCCTAAGCTCCTATAATTCACCCCTCCACTTT. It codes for CATPFLSSYNSPLHF.

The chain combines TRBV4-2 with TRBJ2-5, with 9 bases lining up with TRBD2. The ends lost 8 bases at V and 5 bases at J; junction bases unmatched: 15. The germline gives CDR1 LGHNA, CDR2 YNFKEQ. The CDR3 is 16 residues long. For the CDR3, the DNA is TGTGCCAGCGCGAACGGGGGGATAGCGGGAGCCGAGACCCAGTACTTC. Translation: CASANGGIAGAETQYF.

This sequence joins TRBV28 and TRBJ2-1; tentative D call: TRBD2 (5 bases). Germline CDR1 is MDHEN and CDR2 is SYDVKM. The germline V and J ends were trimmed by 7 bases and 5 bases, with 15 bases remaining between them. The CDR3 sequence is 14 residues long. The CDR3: CASKKRRINNEQFF. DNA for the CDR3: TGTGCCAGCAAGAAGCGGCGCATAAACAATGAGCAGTTCTTC.

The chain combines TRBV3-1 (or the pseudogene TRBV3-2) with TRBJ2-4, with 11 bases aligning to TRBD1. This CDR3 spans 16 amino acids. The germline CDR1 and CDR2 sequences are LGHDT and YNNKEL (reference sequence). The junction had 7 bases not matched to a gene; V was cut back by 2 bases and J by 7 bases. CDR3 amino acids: CASSQKRGTGGNIQYF. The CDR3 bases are TGTGCCAGCAGCCAAAAAAGGGGGACAGGGGGGAACATTCAGTACTTC.

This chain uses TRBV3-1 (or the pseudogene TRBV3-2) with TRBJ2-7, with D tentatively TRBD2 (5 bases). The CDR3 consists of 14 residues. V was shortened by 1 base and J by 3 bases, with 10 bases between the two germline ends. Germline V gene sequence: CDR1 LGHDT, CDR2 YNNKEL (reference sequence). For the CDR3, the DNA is TGTGCCAGCAGCCAAGGGCCTAGCAACTACGAGCAGTACTTC. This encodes CASSQGPSNYEQYF.

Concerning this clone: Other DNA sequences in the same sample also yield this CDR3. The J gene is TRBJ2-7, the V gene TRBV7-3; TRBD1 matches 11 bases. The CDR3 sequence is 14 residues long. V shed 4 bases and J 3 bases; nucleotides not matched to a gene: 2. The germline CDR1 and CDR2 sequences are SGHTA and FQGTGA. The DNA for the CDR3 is TGTGCCAGCAGCTCCGGGACAGGGGGCTACGAGCAGTACTTC. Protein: CASSSGTGGYEQYF.

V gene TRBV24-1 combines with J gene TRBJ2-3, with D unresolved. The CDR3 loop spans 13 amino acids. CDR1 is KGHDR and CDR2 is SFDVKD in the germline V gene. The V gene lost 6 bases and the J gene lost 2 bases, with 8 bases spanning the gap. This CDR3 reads CATSKSHTDTQYF. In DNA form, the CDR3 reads TGTGCCACCAGTAAATCCCACACAGATACGCAGTATTTT.

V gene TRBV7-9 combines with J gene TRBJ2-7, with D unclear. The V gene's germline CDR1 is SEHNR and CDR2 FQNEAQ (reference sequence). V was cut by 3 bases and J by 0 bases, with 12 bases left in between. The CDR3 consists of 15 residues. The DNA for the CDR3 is TGTGCCAGCAGCTTCCCCAGTGATTCCTCCTACGAGCAGTACTTC. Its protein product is CASSFPSDSSYEQYF.